What follows are 30 T cell receptor beta chains derived from one specimen sequenced in a study of glioma-infiltrating T cells after dendritic cell vaccination. Libraries were prepared by immunoSEQ multiplex PCR; TCRdb keeps only in-frame clonotypes and omits some of them. The table has approximately 92,000 clones, approximately 80% seen once. Time point specified: after dendritic cell vaccination, including at tumor progression/relapse. Sequences were derived from blood, sampled after dendritic cell vaccination. The receptors stem from a human donor with glioblastoma.

The rearrangement uses TRBV9 and TRBJ1-1, with TRBD1 as a possible D gene (6 bases). Germline CDR1 SGDLS, CDR2 YYNGEE. The CDR3 sequence is 15 residues long. V was cut by 0 bases and J by 0 bases, with 9 bases left in between. DNA for the CDR3: TGTGCCAGCAGCGTAGGGGGGCTGGTGAACACTGAAGCTTTCTTT. Translated: CASSVGGLVNTEAFF.

The chain carries TRBV19 and TRBJ1-1; D not resolved. Trimming stripped 8 bases from V and 1 base from J, with 17 bases between. Per germline, CDR1 LNHDA and CDR2 SQIVND (reference sequence). The CDR3 contains 15 residues. The chain's CDR3 is CASGSSGIPNTEAFF. The CDR3 DNA sequence: TGTGCCAGTGGCTCGTCGGGGATACCGAACACTGAAGCTTTCTTT. The full variable domain, completed using reference TRBV19 and TRBJ1-1, is DGGITQSPKYLFRKEGQNVTLSCEQNLNHDAMYWYRQDPGQGLRLIYYSQIVNDFQKGDIAEGYSVSREKKESFPLTVTSAQKNPTAFYLCASGSSGIPNTEAFFGQGTRLTVV.

The chain carries TRBV28 and TRBJ1-2; 8 bases agree with TRBD1. The CDR3 covers 13 residues. Trimming removed 7 bases from V and 3 bases from J; junction bases left unmatched: 4. Germline assignment: CDR1 MDHEN and CDR2 SYDVKM. The CDR3, as DNA: TGTGCCAGCATCCCAGGGGGCTACTATGGCTACACCTTC. Encoded protein: CASIPGGYYGYTF.

The chain couples TRBV2 to TRBJ1-5, with D unresolved. V was cut by 1 base and J by 0 bases, with 7 bases left in between. The CDR3 sequence is 15 residues long. Per the germline V gene, CDR1 is SNHLY and CDR2 is FYNNEI. CDR3 bases: TGTGCCAGCAGTGAAGAGGCGGGTAGCAATCAGCCCCAGCATTTT. Translating it yields CASSEEAGSNQPQHF.

The chain recombines TRBV7-9 with TRBJ1-2, with 7 nucleotides matching TRBD1. Germline CDR1 and CDR2: SEHNR and FQNEAQ (reference sequence). CDR3 length: 15 amino acids. V dropped 5 bases and J dropped 2; count of bases not matched to a gene: 8. DNA for the CDR3: TGTGCCAGCAGCCGGTCCCCGACAGGGAACTATGGCTACACCTTC. It yields the protein CASSRSPTGNYGYTF. Full variable domain (rest looked up from reference TRBV7-9 and TRBJ1-2): DTGVSQNPRHKITKRGQNVTFRCDPISEHNRLYWYRQTLGQGPEFLTYFQNEAQLEKSRLLSDRFSAERPKGSFSTLEIQRTEQGDSAMYLCASSRSPTGNYGYTFGSGTRLTVV.

This clone appeared a few times. The chain links TRBV27 to TRBJ1-2; a possible D gene is TRBD1 (5 bases). Germline values: CDR1 MNHEY, CDR2 SMNVEV (reference sequence). The germline V and J ends were trimmed by 2 bases and 4 bases, with 8 bases remaining between them. The CDR3 has 13 residues. Written as DNA, the CDR3 is TGTGCCAGCAGTTTAGCGGGGGGCTATGGCTACACCTTC. This sequence encodes CASSLAGGYGYTF.

V is TRBV27 and J is TRBJ2-3, with 12 nucleotides matching TRBD2. The V and J ends lost 5 bases and 2 bases, in that order; junction bases with no gene match: 8. This CDR3 has 17 residues. Germline V gives CDR1 MNHEY, CDR2 SMNVEV (reference sequence). CDR3 DNA: TGTGCCAGCAGTCGCATAACTAGCGGGGGGTCCACAGATACGCAGTATTTT. This sequence encodes CASSRITSGGSTDTQYF.

The gene calls are TRBV2 and TRBJ1-1; no firm D call. Germline lookup yields CDR1 SNHLY and CDR2 FYNNEI. V dropped 8 bases and J dropped 1 base, with 8 bases sitting between them. The CDR3 spans 12 residues. CDR3 region: CASAYSNTEAFF. The CDR3 region has the DNA TGTGCCAGCGCGTATTCGAACACTGAAGCTTTCTTT. Combining the CDR3 with reference TRBV2 and TRBJ1-1 gives the whole variable domain EPEVTQTPSHQVTQMGQEVILRCVPISNHLYFYWYRQILGQKVEFLVSFYNNEISEKSEIFDDQFSVERPDGSNFTLKIRSTKLEDSAMYFCASAYSNTEAFFGQGTRLTVV.

The V gene is TRBV5-1, the J gene TRBJ2-7, with D possibly matching TRBD2 (6 bases). The V end was cut by 0 bases, the J end by 5 bases, with 15 bases between. The CDR3 runs 15 residues. CDR1 SGHRS and CDR2 YFSETQ come from the germline V gene. As DNA, the CDR3 is TGCGCCAGCAGCTTGGAGTGGACTACGAGGAACGAGCAGTACTTC. Translation gives CASSLEWTTRNEQYF. Based on the CDR3 plus reference TRBV5-1 and TRBJ2-7, the full variable domain is KAGVTQTPRYLIKTRGQQVTLSCSPISGHRSVSWYQQTPGQGLQFLFEYFSETQRNKGNFPGRFSGRQFSNSRSEMNVSTLELGDSALYLCASSLEWTTRNEQYFGPGTRLTVT.

This chain connects TRBV15 to TRBJ1-1, with 7 nucleotides matching TRBD1. V was pared by 4 bases and J by 5 bases, with 1 base of the junction left unmatched. Germline V gene data show CDR1 as LNHNV and CDR2 as YYDKDF (reference sequence). This CDR3 contains 12 residues. CDR3: CATSKQGTEAFF. The CDR3 nucleotides read TGTGCCACCAGCAAACAGGGGACTGAAGCTTTCTTT.

This rearrangement joins TRBV19 to TRBJ2-7; 12 bases fit TRBD1. V trimming: 7 bases; J trimming: 7 bases; junction bases outside the gene matches: 11. The CDR3 sequence is 15 residues long. Germline V CDR1 and CDR2: LNHDA, SQIVND (reference sequence). The DNA of the CDR3 is TGTGCCAGTACCCCGAAGGGACAGGGGGCGCGGGAGCAGTACTTC. This encodes CASTPKGQGAREQYF.

DNA of the CDR3: TGTGCCAGCAGGCGACTAGCGGGAGCCGAGCAGTACTTC. It is translated as CASRRLAGAEQYF. The chain links TRBV28 to TRBJ2-7; the match to TRBD2 covers 12 bases. CDR1 is MDHEN and CDR2 is SYDVKM in the germline V gene. J gave up 6 bases and V 6 bases, and 3 bases lay outside the gene matches. The CDR3 is made up of 13 amino acids.

The J gene is TRBJ2-7, the V gene TRBV18; tentative D call: TRBD1 (6 bases). Per the germline V gene, CDR1 is KGHSH and CDR2 is LQKENI. CDR3 length: 12 residues. V dropped 4 bases and J dropped 3 bases, with 7 bases sitting between them. The CDR3 DNA follows: TGTGCCAGCTCACAGACAGGCTACGAGCAGTACTTC. Its translation is CASSQTGYEQYF.

This sequence joins TRBV29-1 and TRBJ1-2, with 9 positions matching TRBD1. Germline V gene data show CDR1 as SQVTM and CDR2 as ANQGSEA. The CDR3 covers 15 residues. V was pared by 4 bases and J by 6 bases, with 12 bases of the junction left unmatched. The CDR3 DNA reads as TGCAGCGTTGGGGCGCGGACAGGGGTTTTCGATGGCTACACCTTC. Translation: CSVGARTGVFDGYTF.

This chain joins TRBV9 and TRBJ2-7, with 10 bases fitting TRBD2. Trimming cost V 4 bases and J 0 bases; bases outside gene matches: 7. Germline V gene lookup returns CDR1 SGDLS and CDR2 YYNGEE. This CDR3 spans 16 amino acids. The CDR3 protein is CASSISSGSSSYEQYF. In DNA form, the CDR3 reads TGTGCCAGCAGCATTTCTAGCGGGAGTAGCTCCTACGAGCAGTACTTC.

The chain couples TRBV27 to TRBJ2-3, with a weak D call TRBD1 (6 bases). CDR1 and CDR2 from the germline V gene are MNHEY and SMNVEV (reference sequence). V was cut by 6 bases and J by 4 bases, with 14 bases left in between. The CDR3 runs to 14 residues. The CDR3 reads CASSTLGGPDTQYF. CDR3 coding DNA: TGTGCCAGCAGCACACTAGGGGGACCAGATACGCAGTATTTT.

This chain joins TRBV5-1 and TRBJ1-6; D may be TRBD1 (6 bases). There are 14 residues in the CDR3. The germline V gene encodes CDR1 SGHRS and CDR2 YFSETQ. Trimming removed 7 bases from V and 7 bases from J, with 15 bases in between. For the CDR3, the DNA is TGCGCCAGCTCCGGACTGGGGGCCAATTCACCCCTCCACTTT. Translated: CASSGLGANSPLHF.

In its sample, this clone was seen a few times. This rearrangement joins TRBV30 to TRBJ2-3, with a tentative D call TRBD2 (5 bases). Per the germline V gene, CDR1 is GTSNPN and CDR2 is SVGIG (reference sequence). The V gene lost 1 base and the J gene lost 4 bases, with 12 bases spanning the gap. CDR3 length equals 14 residues. The CDR3 protein is CAWSGGWRADTQYF. CDR3 bases: TGTGCCTGGAGTGGCGGGTGGCGGGCAGATACGCAGTATTTT.

The CDR3 loop reads CASRGLAVYNEQFF. The CDR3 DNA reads as TGTGCCAGCAGAGGACTAGCGGTTTACAATGAGCAGTTCTTC. The chain joins TRBV6-1 to TRBJ2-1; the match to TRBD2 covers 10 bases. The germline gives CDR1 MNHNS, CDR2 SASEGT. The CDR3 covers 14 residues. After removal of 6 bases from V and 4 bases from J, the junction contained 3 bases not matched to a gene.

The gene calls are TRBV19 and TRBJ1-2; D not resolved. V shed 5 bases and J shed 6 bases, with 13 bases lying between them. The germline V gene has CDR1 LNHDA and CDR2 SQIVND (reference sequence). The CDR3 totals 13 residues. Here the CDR3 reads CASSSRGRDGYTF. CDR3 DNA sequence: TGTGCCAGTAGTTCCCGGGGTAGGGATGGCTACACCTTC.

This clone was seen once. The gene calls are TRBV4-1 and TRBJ1-5; D might be TRBD1 (5 bases). The CDR3 runs 17 residues. V was cut by 3 bases and J by 6 bases, with 21 bases left in between. Germline assignment: CDR1 MGHRA and CDR2 YSYEKL. This chain's CDR3 is CASSQVPGQGGGQPQHF. DNA for the CDR3: TGCGCCAGCAGCCAGGTCCCCGGGCAGGGAGGAGGTCAGCCCCAGCATTTT.

The chain recombines TRBV5-4 with TRBJ2-1; 9 nucleotides agree with TRBD1. Germline-derived CDR1 and CDR2 are SGHNT and YYREEE (reference sequence). This CDR3 has 14 amino acids. J was trimmed by 8 bases and V by 3 bases; bases with no gene match: 6. The CDR3 protein is CASSSGTGTDEQFF. The CDR3 region has the DNA TGTGCCAGCAGCTCCGGGACAGGGACCGATGAGCAGTTCTTC.

The chain carries TRBV9 and TRBJ2-5, with D perhaps matching TRBD1 (6 bases). CDR3 size: 16 residues. CDR1 is SGDLS, CDR2 YYNGEE, per germline. The V and J ends lost 0 bases and 4 bases respectively, with 16 bases between them. DNA of the CDR3: TGTGCCAGCAGCGTAGGGGTAGGGGGTGGCGGAGAGACCCAGTACTTC. It translates to CASSVGVGGGGETQYF.

The chain uses TRBV19 and TRBJ2-2; a possible D gene is TRBD1 (6 bases). Per the germline V gene, CDR1 is LNHDA and CDR2 is SQIVND (reference sequence). Trimming took off 5 bases at V and 5 bases at J, with 12 bases between the two ends. CDR3 length equals 14 residues. CDR3 in DNA: TGTGCCAGTAGTGGACAGCCCGGTACCGGGGAGCTGTTTTTT. This codes for CASSGQPGTGELFF.

The chain links TRBV2 to TRBJ2-7, with D possibly being TRBD2 (6 bases). Germline lookup yields CDR1 SNHLY and CDR2 FYNNEI. V gave up 7 bases and J gave up 4 bases, with 14 bases separating them. This CDR3 region has 13 residues. The CDR3 region has the DNA TGTGCCAGCATTTTTGGGGGGAGGTACGAGCAGTACTTC. It codes for CASIFGGRYEQYF.

The CDR3 protein is CATSRDKGDTQYF. Here the CDR3 DNA reads TGTGCCACCAGCAGAGATAAGGGGGATACGCAGTATTTT. The chain recombines TRBV15 with TRBJ2-3; a weak D match, TRBD1 (5 bases). The CDR3 spans 13 residues. Trimming left V 0 bases short and J 6 bases short, with 7 bases between. The germline CDR1 and CDR2 sequences are LNHNV and YYDKDF (reference sequence).

The chain joins TRBV19 to TRBJ2-6; 11 nucleotides align to TRBD2. The CDR3 sequence is 19 residues long. The V segment lost 2 bases and the J segment 3 bases; nucleotides outside the gene matches: 9. CDR1 and CDR2 (germline): LNHDA, SQIVND (reference sequence). The CDR3 DNA is TGTGCCAGTAGTATATTAGCGGGAGGGCCAGCTAGTGGGGCCAACGTCCTGACTTTC. Translating gives CASSILAGGPASGANVLTF. Based on the CDR3 plus reference TRBV19 and TRBJ2-6, the full variable domain is DGGITQSPKYLFRKEGQNVTLSCEQNLNHDAMYWYRQDPGQGLRLIYYSQIVNDFQKGDIAEGYSVSREKKESFPLTVTSAQKNPTAFYLCASSILAGGPASGANVLTFGAGSRLTVL.

J is TRBJ1-2 and V is TRBV11-2, with 8 positions matching TRBD1. J gave up 6 bases and V 3 bases, and 12 bases lay outside the gene matches. This CDR3 comprises 16 residues. Germline CDR1 and CDR2: SGHAT and FQNNGV. Here the CDR3 DNA reads TGTGCCAGCAGCTTGGGGACAGGACGGCCGGAGAATGGCTACACCTTC. Protein sequence: CASSLGTGRPENGYTF. The full variable domain, completed using reference TRBV11-2 and TRBJ1-2, is EAGVAQSPRYKIIEKRQSVAFWCNPISGHATLYWYQQILGQGPKLLIQFQNNGVVDDSQLPKDRFSAERLKGVDSTLKIQPAKLEDSAVYLCASSLGTGRPENGYTFGSGTRLTVV.

The V and J genes are TRBV14 and TRBJ1-2; TRBD1 aligns across 7 bases. V trimming: 3 bases; J trimming: 2 bases; junction bases outside the gene matches: 6. Germline assignment: CDR1 SGHDN and CDR2 FVKESK. The CDR3 totals 15 residues. The chain's CDR3 is CASSHVTGWNYGYTF. CDR3 coding DNA: TGTGCCAGCAGCCACGTGACAGGGTGGAACTATGGCTACACCTTC.

J is TRBJ2-3 and V is TRBV6-1, with D unresolved. This CDR3 spans 11 amino acids. Deletions cut 5 bases from V and 4 bases from J, with 4 bases between. Germline CDR1 is MNHNS and CDR2 is SASEGT. The CDR3 loop is CASSHADTQYF. In DNA form, the CDR3 reads TGTGCCAGCAGTCATGCAGATACGCAGTATTTT.